These 10 T cell receptor beta chains originate from one sample sequenced in a study of blood T cell repertoires in COVID-19. Assay used: immunoSEQ multiplex PCR; TCRdb lists only in-frame clones, some missing. The table includes 60,000 to 80,000 clones, around 90% detected once. Input material: peripheral blood. All receptors derive from a man between 65 and 85 years old with acute or convalescent COVID-19.

J is TRBJ2-1 and V is TRBV11-2; 9 bases fit TRBD2. Losses at the gene ends were 1 base for V and 2 bases for J; bases not matched to a gene: 3. This CDR3 comprises 16 residues. Germline CDR1 reads SGHAT; CDR2 reads FQNNGV. CDR3 sequence: CASSLGGTSTYNEQFF. The CDR3 DNA reads as TGTGCCAGCAGCTTAGGAGGGACTAGCACCTACAATGAGCAGTTCTTC.

The CDR3 coding sequence is TGTGCCAGTAAAAAGGACAGGTCCAACAATGAGCAGTTCTTC. Translated: CASKKDRSNNEQFF. V is TRBV19 and J is TRBJ2-1, with 7 bases aligning to TRBD1. This CDR3 is 14 amino acids long. With V trimmed by 7 bases and J by 5 bases, 8 bases remained unmatched. Germline-derived CDR1 and CDR2 are LNHDA and SQIVND (reference sequence). Using reference TRBV19 and TRBJ2-1 for the parts outside the CDR3, the full variable domain is DGGITQSPKYLFRKEGQNVTLSCEQNLNHDAMYWYRQDPGQGLRLIYYSQIVNDFQKGDIAEGYSVSREKKESFPLTVTSAQKNPTAFYLCASKKDRSNNEQFFGPGTRLTVL.

The chain uses TRBV2 and TRBJ2-3; D is possibly TRBD2 (7 bases). Germline CDR1 SNHLY, CDR2 FYNNEI. The V end lost 4 bases, the J end lost 6 bases, and 14 bases lay between the germline ends. This CDR3 has 14 amino acids. CDR3 region: CASSGGGGADTQYF. The CDR3 DNA reads TGTGCCAGCAGTGGGGGAGGGGGGGCCGATACGCAGTATTTT.

V usage is TRBV28 and J usage is TRBJ2-4, with 9 bases matching TRBD1. The CDR3 covers 13 residues. Trimming took 6 bases from V and 7 from J; bases not matched to a gene: 4. CDR1 is MDHEN and CDR2 is SYDVKM in the germline V gene. CDR3 region: CASRQGAVNIQYF. Here the CDR3 DNA reads TGTGCCAGCAGACAGGGGGCAGTCAACATTCAGTACTTC.

The chain joins TRBV7-9 to TRBJ1-2; 9 nucleotides align to TRBD1. This CDR3 spans 15 amino acids. V was pared by 4 bases and J by 2 bases, with 5 bases of the junction left unmatched. The germline V gene encodes CDR1 SEHNR and CDR2 FQNEAQ (reference sequence). The CDR3 sequence is CASSSRDRANYGYTF. CDR3 in DNA: TGTGCCAGCAGCTCGAGGGACAGGGCCAACTATGGCTACACCTTC.

The chain joins TRBV7-9 to TRBJ2-3; maybe TRBD2 (5 bases). The length of the CDR3 is 15 residues. V lost 0 bases to trimming and J lost 3 bases, with 10 bases between them. Germline lookup yields CDR1 SEHNR and CDR2 FQNEAQ (reference sequence). DNA of the CDR3: TGTGCCAGCAGCTTAGCTCGGGGTGGGACAGATACGCAGTATTTT. The encoded protein is CASSLARGGTDTQYF.

V and J are TRBV5-4 and TRBJ2-2; no firm D call. Germline V lookup: CDR1 SGHNT, CDR2 YYREEE (reference sequence). The CDR3 contains 13 residues. Deletions cut 4 bases from V and 6 bases from J, with 10 bases between. Here the CDR3 reads CASSPASAGELFF. The DNA of the CDR3 is TGTGCCAGCAGCCCCGCGTCCGCCGGGGAGCTGTTTTTT.

The chain carries TRBV5-6 and TRBJ2-2, with D uncertain. The V gene lost 6 bases and the J gene lost 6 bases, with 12 bases spanning the gap. CDR3 length equals 13 residues. CDR1 SGHDT and CDR2 YYEEEE come from the germline V gene. The CDR3 DNA follows: TGTGCCAGCATCCTCCGGGTCTCCGGGGAGCTGTTTTTT. It codes for CASILRVSGELFF.

The J gene is TRBJ1-5, the V gene TRBV2; D is unresolved. This CDR3 has 15 residues. Trimming removed 4 bases at V and 4 bases at J, with 14 bases between. CDR1 and CDR2 from the germline V gene are SNHLY and FYNNEI. CDR3 sequence (DNA): TGTGCCAGCAGTGGGGGAGTTGGACGGAATCAGCCCCAGCATTTT. Protein sequence: CASSGGVGRNQPQHF.

The chain uses TRBV6-5 and TRBJ1-4, with D possibly matching TRBD1 (5 bases). The V end was cut by 6 bases, the J end by 8 bases, with 16 bases between. The V gene's germline CDR1 is MNHEY and CDR2 SVGAGI. This CDR3 has 14 residues. CDR3 in amino acids: CASRPAGGDEKLFF. Written as DNA, the CDR3 is TGTGCCAGCAGACCGGCCGGGGGGGACGAAAAACTGTTTTTT.